This record covers a single T cell receptor (beta chain). Its specificity is not known. The DNA ends 3 residues before the CDR3 does, and the rest of the CDR3 is filled in from the germline J gene. Libraries were prepared by immunoSEQ multiplex PCR; TCRdb keeps only in-frame clonotypes and omits some of them. The table lists tens of thousands of clones, with roughly 3.6% in the top ten. The record originates from a study of T cells in women clearing cervical HPV infection. Regarding the study as a whole: Associations may precede or follow infection; HPV-specific or memory T cells were not isolated. Controls had more TRBV6-7 (0.16%) than cases (about 0.11%).

All donors had a single incident cervical HPV16 infection, not prevalent. Dot-blot hybridization genotyped cervical HPV amplified with MY09/MY11 PCR. The CDR3 spans 11 residues. Per germline, CDR1 GTSNPN and CDR2 SVGIG (reference sequence). Between the trimmed V and J ends, which lost 4 bases and 2 bases, there was a span of 5 bases. The rearrangement links TRBV30 to TRBJ1-2, with D perhaps matching TRBD1 (5 bases). The receptor was derived from a woman between 18 and 75 years old with a cervical HPV16 infection that either progressed to CIN3+ or cleared (not recorded which). Sequencing was performed on blood buffy coat. The chain's CDR3 is CAWTGNYGYTF. Partial CDR3 DNA: TGTGCCTGGACAGGGAACTATGGC.